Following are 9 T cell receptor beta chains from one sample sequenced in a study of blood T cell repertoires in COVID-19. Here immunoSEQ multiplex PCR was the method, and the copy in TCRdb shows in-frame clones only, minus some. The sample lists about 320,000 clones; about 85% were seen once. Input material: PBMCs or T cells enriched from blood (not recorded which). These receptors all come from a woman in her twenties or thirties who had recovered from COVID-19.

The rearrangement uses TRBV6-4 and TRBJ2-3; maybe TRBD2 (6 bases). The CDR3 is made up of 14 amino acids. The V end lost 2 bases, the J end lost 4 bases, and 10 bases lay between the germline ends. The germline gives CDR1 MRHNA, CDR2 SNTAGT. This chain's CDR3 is CASSDRGLPDTQYF. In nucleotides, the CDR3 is TGTGCCAGCAGTGACCGGGGACTGCCAGATACGCAGTATTTT.

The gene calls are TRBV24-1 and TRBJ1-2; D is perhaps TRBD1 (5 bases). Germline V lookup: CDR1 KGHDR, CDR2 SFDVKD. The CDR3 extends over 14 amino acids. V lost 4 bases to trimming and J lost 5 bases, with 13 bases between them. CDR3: CATSDQTVGYGYTF. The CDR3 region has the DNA TGTGCCACCAGTGACCAGACAGTTGGGTATGGCTACACCTTC.

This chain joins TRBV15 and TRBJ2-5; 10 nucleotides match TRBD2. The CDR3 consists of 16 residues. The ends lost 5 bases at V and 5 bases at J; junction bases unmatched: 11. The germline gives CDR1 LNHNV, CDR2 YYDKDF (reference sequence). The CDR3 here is CATSGKRGGEGETQYF. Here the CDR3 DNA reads TGTGCCACCAGCGGAAAGCGGGGGGGCGAAGGGGAGACCCAGTACTTC.

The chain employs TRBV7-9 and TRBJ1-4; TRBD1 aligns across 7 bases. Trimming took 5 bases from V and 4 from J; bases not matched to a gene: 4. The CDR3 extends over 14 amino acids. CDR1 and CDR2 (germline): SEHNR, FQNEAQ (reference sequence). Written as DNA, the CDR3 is TGTGCCAGCAGCATGAGACAGGGTAATGAAAAACTGTTTTTT. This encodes CASSMRQGNEKLFF.

CDR3: CASSLTEGESGGYGYTF. DNA of the CDR3: TGCGCCAGCAGCTTGACGGAGGGTGAGTCTGGTGGGTATGGCTACACCTTC. The chain recombines TRBV5-1 with TRBJ1-2; D gene unclear. V dropped 1 base and J dropped 5 bases, with 21 bases sitting between them. From germline, CDR1 is SGHRS and CDR2 YFSETQ. CDR3 length equals 17 residues.

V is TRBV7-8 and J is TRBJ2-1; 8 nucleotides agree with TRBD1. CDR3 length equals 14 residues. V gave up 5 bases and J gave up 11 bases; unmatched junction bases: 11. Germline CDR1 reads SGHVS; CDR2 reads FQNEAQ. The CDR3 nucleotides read TGTGCCAGCAGCCCGGACAGGGTTACTCCTAAGCAGTTCTTC. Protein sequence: CASSPDRVTPKQFF.

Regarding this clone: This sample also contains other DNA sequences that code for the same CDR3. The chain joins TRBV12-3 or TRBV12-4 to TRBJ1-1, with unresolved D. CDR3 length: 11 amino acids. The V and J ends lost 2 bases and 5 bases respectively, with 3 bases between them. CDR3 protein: CASSLSTEAFF. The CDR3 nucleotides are TGTGCCAGCAGTTTATCAACTGAAGCTTTCTTT.

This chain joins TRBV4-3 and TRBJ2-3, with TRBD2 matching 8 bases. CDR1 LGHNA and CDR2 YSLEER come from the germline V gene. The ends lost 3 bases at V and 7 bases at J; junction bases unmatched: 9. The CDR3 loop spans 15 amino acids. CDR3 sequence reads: CASSQTGGAPNTQYF. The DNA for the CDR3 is TGCGCCAGCAGCCAGACCGGGGGGGCCCCGAATACGCAGTATTTT.

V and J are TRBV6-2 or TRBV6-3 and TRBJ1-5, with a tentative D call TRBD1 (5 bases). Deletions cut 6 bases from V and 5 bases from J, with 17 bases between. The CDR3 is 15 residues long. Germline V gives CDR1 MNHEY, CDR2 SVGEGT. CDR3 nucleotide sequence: TGTGCCAGCAGCCCTTGGGGGGGTAAGGATCAGCCCCAGCATTTT. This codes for CASSPWGGKDQPQHF.